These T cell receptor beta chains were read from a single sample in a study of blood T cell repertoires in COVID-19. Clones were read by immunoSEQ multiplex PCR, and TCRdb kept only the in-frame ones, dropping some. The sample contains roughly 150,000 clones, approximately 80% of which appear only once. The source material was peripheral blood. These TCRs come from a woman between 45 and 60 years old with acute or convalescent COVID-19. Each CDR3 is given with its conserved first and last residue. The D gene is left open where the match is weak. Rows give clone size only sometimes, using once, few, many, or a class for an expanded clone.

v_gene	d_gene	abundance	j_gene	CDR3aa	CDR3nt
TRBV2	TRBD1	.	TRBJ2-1	CASSGQALANNEQFF	TGTGCCAGCAGCGGACAGGCCCTAGCCAACAATGAGCAGTTCTTC
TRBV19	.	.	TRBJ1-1	CASSMSRVGTEAFF	TGTGCCAGTAGTATGTCCAGGGTGGGCACTGAAGCTTTCTTT
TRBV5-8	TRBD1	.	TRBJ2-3	CASSPLRGSTDTQYF	TGTGCCAGCAGCCCCCTCAGGGGGAGCACAGATACGCAGTATTTT
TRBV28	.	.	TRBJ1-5	CASSLSTGAQHF	TGTGCCAGCAGCCTATCTACGGGGGCCCAGCATTTT
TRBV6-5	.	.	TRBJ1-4	CASSYGGSMGEKLFF	TGTGCCAGCAGTTACGGAGGGTCTATGGGTGAAAAACTGTTTTTT
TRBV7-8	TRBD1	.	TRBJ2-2	CASSWGQAGELFF	TGTGCCAGCAGCTGGGGACAGGCCGGGGAGCTGTTTTTT
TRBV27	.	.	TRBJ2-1	CASSSGLPAPYNEQFF	TGTGCCAGCAGTTCGGGTCTGCCCGCCCCCTACAATGAGCAGTTCTTC
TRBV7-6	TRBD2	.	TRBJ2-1	CASSPLGLAGINEQFF	TGTGCCAGCAGCCCCCTGGGGCTAGCGGGGATAAATGAGCAGTTCTTC
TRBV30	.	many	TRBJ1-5	CAWSGAAGVSSNQPQHF	TGTGCCTGGAGTGGGGCAGCGGGAGTCAGTAGCAATCAGCCCCAGCATTTT
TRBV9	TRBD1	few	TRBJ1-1	CASSAQGQGNTEAFF	TGTGCCAGCAGCGCCCAAGGACAGGGGAATACTGAAGCTTTCTTT
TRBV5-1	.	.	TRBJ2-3	CASSPRVADTQYF	TGCGCCAGCAGCCCCCGTGTCGCAGATACGCAGTATTTT
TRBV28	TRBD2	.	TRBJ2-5	CASSLSGGRAQKTQYF	TGTGCCAGCAGTTTATCTGGCGGGAGGGCCCAGAAGACCCAGTACTTC
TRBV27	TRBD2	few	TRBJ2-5	CASSLLAGGYQETQYF	TGTGCCAGCAGTTTATTAGCGGGGGGGTACCAAGAGACCCAGTACTTC
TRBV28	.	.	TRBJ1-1	CASTPGGARRTEAFF	TGTGCCAGCACGCCTGGGGGGGCGCGGCGCACTGAAGCTTTCTTT
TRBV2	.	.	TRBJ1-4	CASSDGTREGEKLFF	TGTGCCAGCAGTGATGGTACCAGGGAGGGAGAAAAACTGTTTTTT
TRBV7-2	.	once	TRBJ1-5	CASTLMAGWQQPQHF	TGTGCCAGCACCTTAATGGCGGGATGGCAGCAGCCCCAGCATTTT
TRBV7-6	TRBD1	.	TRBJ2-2	CASSLGTGQGYTGELFF	TGTGCCAGCAGCTTAGGAACTGGACAGGGATACACCGGGGAGCTGTTTTTT
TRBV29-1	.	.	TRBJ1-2	CSVASGNLVYGYTF	TGCAGCGTTGCTTCAGGGAATCTTGTCTATGGCTACACCTTC
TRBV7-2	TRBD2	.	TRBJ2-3	CASSLGLAFTDTQYF	TGTGCCAGCAGCTTAGGACTAGCGTTCACAGATACGCAGTATTTT
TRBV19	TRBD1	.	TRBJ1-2	CASRDPGQGLSGHGYTF	TGTGCCAGTAGGGACCCGGGACAGGGCCTTTCCGGGCATGGCTACACCTTC
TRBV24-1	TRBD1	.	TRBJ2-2	CATSGDTGTGISGELFF	TGTGCCACCAGTGGAGACACCGGGACAGGGATCTCCGGGGAGCTGTTTTTT
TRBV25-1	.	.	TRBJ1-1	CASSGGTEAFF	TGTGCCAGCAGCGGAGGGACTGAAGCTTTCTTT
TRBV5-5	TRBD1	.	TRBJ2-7	CASRLGQTPSHEQYF	TGTGCCAGCAGGTTGGGACAGACCCCCTCCCACGAGCAGTACTTC
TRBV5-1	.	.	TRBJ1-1	CASSFLDTEAFF	TGCGCCAGCAGCTTCCTCGACACTGAAGCTTTCTTT
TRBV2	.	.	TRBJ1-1	CANSRAMNTEAFF	TGTGCCAACTCGAGGGCAATGAACACTGAAGCTTTCTTT
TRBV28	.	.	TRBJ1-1	CASSSPGQNTEAFF	TGTGCCAGCAGTTCCCCGGGACAAAACACTGAAGCTTTCTTT
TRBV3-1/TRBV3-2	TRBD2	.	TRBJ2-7	CASSQGLAGGPGQYF	TGTGCCAGCAGCCAAGGCCTAGCGGGGGGGCCCGGGCAGTACTTC
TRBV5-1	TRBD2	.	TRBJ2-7	CASSLGAGQTYEQYF	TGCGCCAGCAGCTTGGGAGCGGGGCAGACCTACGAGCAGTACTTC
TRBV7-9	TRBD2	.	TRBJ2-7	CASSPWGGSEQYF	TGTGCCAGCAGCCCCTGGGGGGGTAGCGAGCAGTACTTC
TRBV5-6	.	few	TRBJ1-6	CASANRPSNSPLHF	TGTGCCAGTGCAAACAGACCTTCCAATTCACCCCTCCACTTT
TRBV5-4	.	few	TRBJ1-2	CASSLDPGPYGYTF	TGTGCCAGCAGCTTGGATCCGGGTCCTTATGGCTACACCTTC
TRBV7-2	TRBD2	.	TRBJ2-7	CASSFRGDAYEQYF	TGTGCCAGCAGCTTTCGGGGGGACGCCTACGAGCAGTACTTC
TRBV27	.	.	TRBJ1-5	CASSPTGKHTAGNQPQHF	TGTGCCAGCAGTCCCACAGGGAAGCACACCGCGGGCAATCAGCCCCAGCATTTT
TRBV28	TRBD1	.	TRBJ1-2	CASSSGTGRLYGYTF	TGTGCCAGCAGTTCCGGGACAGGGCGTCTCTATGGCTACACCTTC
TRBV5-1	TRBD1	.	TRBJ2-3	CASSLAGAGGSTDTQYF	TGCGCCAGCAGCTTGGCCGGGGCAGGGGGTAGCACAGATACGCAGTATTTT
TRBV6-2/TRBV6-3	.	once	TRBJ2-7	CASSPGLITYEQYF	TGTGCCAGCAGTCCCGGACTAATCACCTACGAGCAGTACTTC
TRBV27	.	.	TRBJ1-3	CASRPLDSVSSGNTIYF	TGTGCCAGCAGACCCCTCGACAGCGTGAGCTCTGGAAACACCATATATTTT
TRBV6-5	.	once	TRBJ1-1	CASSYKWAPNTEAFF	TGTGCCAGCAGTTACAAGTGGGCGCCGAACACTGAAGCTTTCTTT
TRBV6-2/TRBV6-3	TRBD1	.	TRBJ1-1	CASSLGGQPYTEAFF	TGTGCCAGCAGTTTAGGGGGACAGCCGTACACTGAAGCTTTCTTT
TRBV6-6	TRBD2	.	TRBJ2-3	CASSYRTSGSTDTQYF	TGTGCCAGCAGTTACCGGACTAGCGGTAGCACAGATACGCAGTATTTT
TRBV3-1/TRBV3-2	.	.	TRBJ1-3	CASSQVFPSSGNTIYF	TGTGCCAGCAGCCAAGTTTTCCCCTCCTCTGGAAACACCATATATTTT
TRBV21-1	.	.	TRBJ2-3	CASRPAGLVTDTQYF	TGTGCCAGCAGGCCCGCGGGACTCGTCACAGATACGCAGTATTTT
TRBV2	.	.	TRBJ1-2	CASSPEVRGYTF	TGTGCCAGCTCCCCTGAGGTACGCGGCTACACCTTC
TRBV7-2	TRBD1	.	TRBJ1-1	CASSFRDRLNTEAFF	TGTGCCAGCAGCTTCAGGGACAGGCTTAACACTGAAGCTTTCTTT
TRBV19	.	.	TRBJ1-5	CASSPGAYSNQPQHF	TGTGCCAGTAGCCCGGGAGCTTATAGCAATCAGCCCCAGCATTTT
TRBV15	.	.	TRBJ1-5	CATGPFNQPQHF	TGTGCCACCGGGCCCTTCAATCAGCCCCAGCATTTT
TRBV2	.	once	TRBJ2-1	CASQILARHEQFF	TGTGCCAGTCAAATCCTAGCGAGACATGAGCAGTTCTTC
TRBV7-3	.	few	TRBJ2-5	CASSPRPGVETQYF	TGTGCCAGCAGCCCCCGGCCGGGGGTTGAGACCCAGTACTTC
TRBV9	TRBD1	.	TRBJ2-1	CASSARGQGALNEQFF	TGTGCCAGCAGCGCCCGGGGACAGGGGGCTCTCAATGAGCAGTTCTTC
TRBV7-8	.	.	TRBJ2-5	CASSLPRGETQYF	TGTGCCAGCAGCTTACCCAGGGGAGAGACCCAGTACTTC
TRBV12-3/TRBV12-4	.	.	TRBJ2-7	CASRGANYEQYF	TGTGCCAGCAGGGGGGCAAACTACGAGCAGTACTTC
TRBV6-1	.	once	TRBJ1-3	CASSESGPISGNTIYF	TGTGCCAGCAGTGAAAGTGGCCCGATCTCTGGAAACACCATATATTTT
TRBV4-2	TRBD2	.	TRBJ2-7	CASSSLRGGGGLSYEQYF	TGTGCCAGCAGCTCTTTAAGGGGTGGCGGGGGACTCTCCTACGAGCAGTACTTC
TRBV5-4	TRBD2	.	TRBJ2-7	CASSPGDPRGGEQYF	TGTGCCAGCAGCCCGGGGGACCCCCGGGGGGGCGAGCAGTACTTC
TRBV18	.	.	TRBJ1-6	CASSPPIRAGVSPLHF	TGTGCCAGCTCACCACCGATCAGGGCAGGAGTTTCACCCCTCCACTTT
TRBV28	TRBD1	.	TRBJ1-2	CASSSGQGNYGYTF	TGTGCCAGCAGTTCCGGACAGGGGAACTATGGCTACACCTTC
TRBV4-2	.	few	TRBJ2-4	CASSQDLQGSLAKNIQYF	TGTGCCAGCAGCCAAGATCTCCAGGGATCGCTAGCCAAAAACATTCAGTACTTC
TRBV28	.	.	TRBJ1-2	CASSAQARGGYTF	TGTGCCAGCAGTGCGCAGGCCCGGGGTGGCTACACCTTC
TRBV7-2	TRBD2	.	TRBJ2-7	CASSASGTLLGEQYF	TGTGCCAGCAGCGCTAGCGGGACACTTCTAGGGGAGCAGTACTTC